This T cell receptor beta chain was retrieved from a study of T cells in narcolepsy. As for the study in general: Healthy controls were enrolled alongside patients with narcolepsy type 1 or type 2.

Clones were read by immunoSEQ multiplex PCR, and TCRdb kept only the in-frame ones, dropping some. Among about 40,000 clones listed, more than 70% were seen once. V was pared by 8 bases and J by 7 bases, with 23 bases between. Per the germline V gene, CDR1 is MNHEY and CDR2 is SMNVEV (reference sequence). The CDR3 loop spans 15 amino acids. Study-wide points: Healthy controls reportedly lacked the autoreactive clonotypes serially found in patients' blood. Autoreactive clone sequences were missing from some blood memory CD4+ repertoires. Comparing one patient's CSF and blood CD4+ clonotypes highlighted HCRT- and TRIB2-specific autoreactive clonotypes.

Of note for this clone: Its specificity is unknown.

The V call is TRBV27, the J call TRBJ1-2; tentatively, D is TRBD1 (6 bases). The sequenced sample consisted of CD45RA- memory CD4+ T cells from PBMCs. The sequence was collected from a human donor with narcolepsy. DNA of the CDR3: TGTGCCAGCTCCAAGTCCCCGACAGGAGATAGTGGCTACACCTTC. Its protein is CASSKSPTGDSGYTF.